The clone carrying this T cell receptor beta chain was counted a few times. The data are from a study of molecular identifiers for immune sequencing clone quantification. TCRdb itself ran the PCR reads through MiXCR, one entry per CDR3 protein. The table lists approximately 500,000 distinct CDR3 sequences, about 26% of them singletons. V lost 4 bases and J 1 base, leaving 11 bases between the germline ends. From germline, CDR1 is SGDLS and CDR2 YYNGEE. This CDR3 region has 14 residues. J is TRBJ2-5 and V is TRBV9; D is perhaps TRBD2 (6 bases). The material sequenced was naive CD8+ T cells from blood, with Jurkat cell RNA spiked in. As to subset: FACS-sorted CD8+CD4-CCR7+CD45RA+ naive T cells. The origin of this receptor is a human donor in good health. Some libraries in this study had Jurkat cell RNA spiked in. CDR3 amino acids: CASSTGVAQETQYF. CDR3 nucleotides: TGTGCCAGCAGCACGGGGGTGGCCCAAGAGACCCAGTACTTC.